This TCR beta chain appears in the sequencing data of a study of blood T cell repertoires in COVID-19. In the study overall: Italy, Spain and the United States were the sources of the convalescent and acute COVID-19 samples.

Assay: immunoSEQ multiplex PCR; the TCRdb copy retains only in-frame clones and omits some. The repertoire holds some 70,000 clones, approximately 83% seen once, with more than 15% in the top ten. The CDR3 extends over 16 amino acids. V lost 3 bases, J lost 3 bases, and 15 bases lay in between. CDR1 is KGHSH, CDR2 LQKENI, per germline. The TCR was taken from a man in his forties with COVID-19, enrolled during active disease. The sample taken for sequencing was peripheral blood. The V gene is TRBV18, the J gene TRBJ1-3, with D uncertain. The CDR3 reads CASSPPRTLLGNTIYF. CDR3 coding DNA: TGTGCCAGCTCACCGCCGCGAACGCTCCTTGGAAACACCATATATTTT.